The TCR beta chain described here comes from a study of OX40 agonist ivuxolimab in advanced cancers. The CDR3 runs 17 residues. The germline gives CDR1 MNHEY, CDR2 SMNVEV (reference sequence). The J segment lost 5 bases and the V segment lost 3 bases, leaving 8 bases of the junction unmatched. Assay: immunoSEQ multiplex PCR; the TCRdb copy retains only in-frame clones and omits some. The sample includes 16,000 or so clones, 86% of them seen just once. Patients were excluded for autoimmune disease history or systemic immunosuppression. Material: CD4+ or CD8+ T cells sorted from blood, obtained in a trial of the OX40 agonist ivuxolimab. This sequence originates from an adult with an advanced solid tumor such as melanoma, head and neck, liver or kidney cancer. V gene TRBV27 combines with J gene TRBJ2-1; 12 nucleotides line up with TRBD2. The CDR3 nucleotides are TGTGCCAGCAGTTTGGATTTTAGGACTAGCGGGAACAATGAGCAGTTCTTC. Encoded protein: CASSLDFRTSGNNEQFF.